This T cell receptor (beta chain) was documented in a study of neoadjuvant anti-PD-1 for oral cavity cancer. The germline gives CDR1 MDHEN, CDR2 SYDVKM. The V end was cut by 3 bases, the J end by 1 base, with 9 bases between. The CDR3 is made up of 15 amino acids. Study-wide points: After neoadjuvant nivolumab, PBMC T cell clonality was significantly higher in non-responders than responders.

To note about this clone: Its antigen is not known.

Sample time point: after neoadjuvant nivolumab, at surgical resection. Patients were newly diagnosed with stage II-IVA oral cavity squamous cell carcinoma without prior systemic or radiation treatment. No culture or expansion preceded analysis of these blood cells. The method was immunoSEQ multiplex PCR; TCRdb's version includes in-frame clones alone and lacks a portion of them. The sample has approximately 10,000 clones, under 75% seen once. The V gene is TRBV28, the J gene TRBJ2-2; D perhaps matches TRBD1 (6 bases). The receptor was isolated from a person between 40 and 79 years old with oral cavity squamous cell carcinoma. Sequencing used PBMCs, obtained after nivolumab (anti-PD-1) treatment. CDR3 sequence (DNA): TGTGCCAGCAGTTTCGGACAGTTGAACACCGGGGAGCTGTTTTTT. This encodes CASSFGQLNTGELFF.